This T cell receptor beta chain was captured in a study of blood T cell repertoires in COVID-19. Source study methods: Amplification of reference gene primers was used by the study to estimate nucleated cell counts. This table comes from immunoSEQ multiplex PCR, and its TCRdb copy is limited to in-frame clones, with some not included. The V and J calls and clone size are taken from that table; D and trimming were inferred from the DNA. The table has 130,000 or so clones, under 90% seen once. This CDR3 has 14 residues. Looked up from germline, CDR1 is SGHTS and CDR2 is YDEGEE. V was pared by 3 bases and J by 0 bases, with 7 bases between.

The sequence was collected from a woman aged 55 to 70 with acute or convalescent COVID-19. The sequenced sample consisted of peripheral blood. V usage is TRBV5-8 and J usage is TRBJ1-5; the D gene is possibly TRBD1 (5 bases). The CDR3 DNA follows: TGTGCCAGCAGCTCGGGGGGTAGCAATCAGCCCCAGCATTTT. This encodes CASSSGGSNQPQHF.